Reported below is one T cell receptor (beta chain). As yet, its antigen is unknown. Random hexamers were used to reverse transcribe roughly 0.45 to 1 ug of RNA. Each CDR3 protein is one row after TCRdb ran MiXCR on the immunoSEQ multiplex PCR reads. The repertoire consists of more than 150,000 distinct CDR3 sequences, with roughly 95% occurring once and the leading ten covering around 0.15%. Blood CD8+ and CD4+ T cells underwent high-throughput TCR beta sequencing. The source of the sample is a study of CD8 T cells in Susac syndrome. On the study more broadly: Fewer than ten of the sequenced Susac syndrome patients were in remission, and five or six had active disease.

V lost 5 bases to trimming and J lost 6 bases, with 15 bases between them. The CDR3 spans 13 residues. Per germline, CDR1 DFQATT and CDR2 SNEGSKA (reference sequence). The study's findings and limits: When the CD4+ T cell repertoires of patients with Susac syndrome were examined, they did not show any clonal expansion.

This sequence joins TRBV20-1 and TRBJ2-3; D perhaps matches TRBD2 (6 bases). This TCR derives from a human donor with Susac syndrome. Material: CD4+ T cells from PBMCs. Here the CDR3 DNA reads TGCAGTGCTGGAGGCGGGGCGTCGGATACGCAGTATTTT. Protein: CSAGGGASDTQYF.